The source of this TCR beta chain is a study of prognosis after radiotherapy for stage I lung cancer. Study details: Across the cohort, concurrent therapy accompanying stereotactic body radiotherapy was administered to no patient. Study-level findings and limits: Whether the expanded TCR clones were tumor-specific was not determined.

This clonotype has a count of ten or more. Antigen: not known. The V and J ends lost 5 bases and 2 bases respectively, with 10 bases between them. The CDR3 contains 14 residues. CDR1 and CDR2 (germline): SGHTA, FQGTGA. From genomic DNA, TCR beta CDR3 was amplified by two-round multiplex PCR. It was primers specific to each TRBV and TRBJ gene that first-round PCR used. TCRdb itself ran the multiplex PCR reads through MiXCR, one entry per CDR3 protein. The sample carries 20,000 to 25,000 distinct CDR3 sequences, roughly two fifths recorded once. The chain employs TRBV7-3 and TRBJ2-1; possibly TRBD1 or TRBD2 for D (5 bases each). The origin of this receptor is a donor over 45 with non-small cell lung cancer. This material consisted of PBMCs, taken before or after stereotactic body radiation therapy (not recorded which). The CDR3 region has the DNA TGTGCCAGCAGCCGAGGGGAAACCTACAATGAGCAGTTCTTC. Amino acid sequence: CASSRGETYNEQFF.